The next 31 T cell receptor beta chains were all read from a single sample in a study of shared clonotypes between healthy human individuals. Terminally differentiated effector memory CD45RA+ cells were excluded by CCR7 positive selection of CD45RO-negative cells. Repertoires were generated with immunoSEQ multiplex PCR, while TCRdb's copy carries only in-frame clones and drops some. The sample has about 2 million clones; about 95% are singletons. Sequenced sample: naive CD8+ T cells sorted from blood. The source of these receptors is a young man in good health.

This chain uses TRBV9 with TRBJ2-1; 11 nucleotides match TRBD2. This CDR3 has 17 amino acids. Trimming at V came to 4 bases and at J to 6 bases, leaving 12 bases not matched to a gene. Looked up from germline, CDR1 is SGDLS and CDR2 is YYNGEE. DNA of the CDR3: TGTGCCAGCAGCCCGTTAGCGGGAGGGCCTCTCTCCAATGAGCAGTTCTTC. This translates into CASSPLAGGPLSNEQFF.

The V and J genes are TRBV7-9 and TRBJ2-3; either TRBD1 or TRBD2 may supply D (5 bases each). The V end lost 1 base, the J end lost 0 bases, and 14 bases lay between the germline ends. CDR3 length equals 17 residues. Per germline, CDR1 SEHNR and CDR2 FQNEAQ (reference sequence). The CDR3 DNA sequence: TGTGCCAGCAGCTTAGGTTACGGGACGAGTAGCACAGATACGCAGTATTTT. Amino acids: CASSLGYGTSSTDTQYF.

This chain uses TRBV7-9 with TRBJ2-7; 8 positions match TRBD1. The CDR3 spans 13 residues. V shed 5 bases and J 7 bases; nucleotides not matched to a gene: 7. The germline CDR1 and CDR2 sequences are SEHNR and FQNEAQ (reference sequence). CDR3 nucleotides: TGTGCCAGCAGCAACGGACAGGGCGGGGAGCAGTACTTC. Protein: CASSNGQGGEQYF.

As to this clone: The same CDR3 also results from other DNA sequences found in this sample. The rearrangement uses TRBV5-6 and TRBJ2-2; no clear D gene. The CDR3 sequence is 12 residues long. Per the germline V gene, CDR1 is SGHDT and CDR2 is YYEEEE. V dropped 0 bases and J dropped 8 bases, with 5 bases sitting between them. CDR3 loop: CASSLVSGELFF. The CDR3, as DNA: TGTGCCAGCAGCTTGGTGTCGGGGGAGCTGTTTTTT. Combining the CDR3 with reference TRBV5-6 and TRBJ2-2 gives the whole variable domain DAGVTQSPTHLIKTRGQQVTLRCSPKSGHDTVSWYQQALGQGPQFIFQYYEEEERQRGNFPDRFSGHQFPNYSSELNVNALLLGDSALYLCASSLVSGELFFGEGSRLTVL.

CDR3 amino acids: CASSQQVVNSPLHF. The DNA of the CDR3 is TGTGCCAGCAGCCAACAGGTCGTTAATTCACCCCTCCACTTT. The V call is TRBV4-2, the J call TRBJ1-6; D remains ambiguous. The V end lost 2 bases, the J end lost 6 bases, and 8 bases lay between the germline ends. The CDR3 is made up of 14 amino acids. CDR1 and CDR2 from the germline V gene are LGHNA and YNFKEQ.

V is TRBV5-6 and J is TRBJ2-7, with TRBD1 matching over 8 bases. The CDR3 is 15 amino acids. Germline-derived CDR1 and CDR2 are SGHDT and YYEEEE. After removal of 5 bases from V and 3 bases from J, the junction contained 10 bases not matched to a gene. The CDR3 loop is CASSPPDRGLYEQYF. The CDR3 DNA sequence: TGTGCCAGCAGTCCCCCCGACAGGGGACTCTACGAGCAGTACTTC.

The V gene is TRBV29-1, the J gene TRBJ1-2; D is possibly TRBD1 (5 bases). Germline CDR1 is SQVTM and CDR2 is ANQGSEA. The CDR3 is 15 residues long. V lost 3 bases and J lost 3, with 17 bases in between. CDR3 in DNA: TGCAGCGTTGAGAATAGCCAGGGAGTATACTATGGCTACACCTTC. Translated: CSVENSQGVYYGYTF.

The V and J genes are TRBV28 and TRBJ1-1; tentatively, D is TRBD1 (5 bases). CDR1 is MDHEN and CDR2 is SYDVKM in the germline V gene. The CDR3 runs to 14 residues. V was trimmed by 4 bases and J by 8 bases, leaving 17 bases between them. The CDR3: CASSSGGGDQEAFF. The CDR3 nucleotides read TGTGCCAGCAGTTCAGGCGGGGGGGATCAGGAAGCTTTCTTT.

V and J are TRBV4-3 and TRBJ2-7; the D gene could be TRBD1 or TRBD2 (5 bases each). Germline CDR1 reads LGHNA; CDR2 reads YSLEER. The CDR3 is 15 residues long. The V end lost 0 bases, the J end lost 1 base, and 10 bases lay between the germline ends. The CDR3 region is CASSQDWGNSYEQYF. The CDR3 nucleotides are TGCGCCAGCAGCCAAGATTGGGGGAATTCCTACGAGCAGTACTTC.

This chain connects TRBV5-1 to TRBJ2-1; D may correspond to TRBD1 or TRBD2 (6 bases each). The CDR3 runs to 12 residues. The germline V gene encodes CDR1 SGHRS and CDR2 YFSETQ. The ends were cut back, 5 bases at V and 12 bases at J, with 15 bases in the middle. This CDR3 reads CASSFTGTGQFF. DNA of the CDR3: TGCGCCAGCAGTTTCACAGGGACTGGGCAGTTCTTC.

V usage is TRBV7-9 and J usage is TRBJ2-7, with D possibly TRBD2 on 5 matching bases. The CDR3 contains 13 residues. Trimming took 7 bases from V and 2 from J, leaving 12 bases between them. CDR1 and CDR2 from the germline V gene are SEHNR and FQNEAQ (reference sequence). The CDR3 reads CASTPGIPYEQYF. As DNA, the CDR3 is TGTGCCAGCACCCCCGGGATCCCCTACGAGCAGTACTTC.

The chain links TRBV6-6 to TRBJ2-4, with 7 positions matching TRBD2. In germline, CDR1 is MNHNY, CDR2 SVGAGI (reference sequence). V trimming: 10 bases; J trimming: 6 bases; junction bases outside the gene matches: 15. The CDR3 spans 15 residues. This CDR3 reads CATQGLAGELNIQYF. The CDR3 nucleotides read TGTGCCACCCAAGGGCTGGCGGGGGAGTTAAACATTCAGTACTTC.

This chain links TRBV11-2 with TRBJ2-1; D is ambiguous. This CDR3 contains 13 residues. V gave up 2 bases and J gave up 9 bases, with 11 bases separating them. The germline CDR1 and CDR2 sequences are SGHAT and FQNNGV. CDR3 loop: CASSLQLYGEQFF. CDR3 nucleotides: TGTGCCAGCAGCTTACAACTCTATGGTGAGCAGTTCTTC.

The chain links TRBV6-5 to TRBJ1-1; D is ambiguous. CDR1 is MNHEY and CDR2 is SVGAGI in the germline V gene. The CDR3 spans 14 residues. Trimming cost V 5 bases and J 0 bases, with 10 bases left between them. CDR3 sequence: CASSPTTMNTEAFF. In DNA, the CDR3 is TGTGCCAGCAGTCCCACAACCATGAACACTGAAGCTTTCTTT.

The chain has TRBV9 and TRBJ2-7; 10 nucleotides agree with TRBD2. This CDR3 is 15 amino acids long. The J segment lost 4 bases and the V segment lost 3 bases, leaving 7 bases of the junction unmatched. Germline loops: CDR1 SGDLS, CDR2 YYNGEE. The CDR3 reads CASSAGPSGGYEQYF. The CDR3 DNA reads TGTGCCAGCAGCGCGGGTCCTAGCGGGGGATACGAGCAGTACTTC.

This chain connects TRBV5-1 to TRBJ2-7, with TRBD1 matching 8 bases. Germline trimming cut 4 bases from V and 2 bases from J; bases unmatched to any gene: 8. From germline, CDR1 is SGHRS and CDR2 YFSETQ. The CDR3 has 15 residues. The CDR3 loop is CASSKGTGLPYEQYF. The DNA for the CDR3 is TGCGCCAGCAGCAAGGGGACAGGTCTTCCCTACGAGCAGTACTTC.

V usage is TRBV18 and J usage is TRBJ2-1; weak D call: TRBD2 (5 bases). V lost 4 bases and J 10 bases, leaving 11 bases between the germline ends. The CDR3 runs 12 residues. Germline V CDR1 and CDR2: KGHSH, LQKENI. The CDR3 nucleotides read TGTGCCAGCTCACACGACTACCAGGAGCAGTTCTTC. Protein sequence: CASSHDYQEQFF.

The chain recombines TRBV5-4 with TRBJ2-3; D unclear. This CDR3 spans 15 amino acids. Trimming cost V 0 bases and J 0 bases, with 8 bases left between them. The V gene's germline CDR1 is SGHNT and CDR2 YYREEE (reference sequence). For the CDR3, the DNA is TGTGCCAGCAGCTTGGATCGCGGTAGCACAGATACGCAGTATTTT. Protein: CASSLDRGSTDTQYF.

The V and J genes are TRBV7-9 and TRBJ2-6; a weak D match, TRBD1 (6 bases). V gave up 3 bases and J gave up 4 bases, with 16 bases separating them. The CDR3 is made up of 17 amino acids. The germline CDR1 and CDR2 sequences are SEHNR and FQNEAQ (reference sequence). The CDR3 region is CASSLGHGSLGANVLTF. In nucleotides, the CDR3 is TGTGCCAGCAGCTTGGGACACGGATCCCTCGGGGCCAACGTCCTGACTTTC.

The chain has TRBV7-8 and TRBJ2-2; 7 bases line up with TRBD1. Losses at the gene ends were 4 bases for V and 6 bases for J; bases not matched to a gene: 8. CDR1 SGHVS and CDR2 FQNEAQ come from the germline V gene. The CDR3 spans 15 residues. The CDR3 here is CASSSYDRVAGELFF. CDR3 nucleotide sequence: TGTGCCAGCAGCTCCTACGACAGGGTAGCCGGGGAGCTGTTTTTT.

The rearrangement joins TRBV6-5 to TRBJ2-5, with TRBD1 matching 7 bases. Looked up from germline, CDR1 is MNHEY and CDR2 is SVGAGI. This CDR3 is built from 16 residues. Losses at the gene ends were 3 bases for V and 0 bases for J; bases not matched to a gene: 7. The CDR3 coding sequence is TGTGCCAGCAGTTATACAGGGGCCCAGTACCAAGAGACCCAGTACTTC. It translates to CASSYTGAQYQETQYF.

The chain is built from TRBV11-2 and TRBJ2-7; the D is unclear. CDR3 length equals 14 residues. The V end was cut by 6 bases, the J end by 4 bases, with 16 bases between. CDR1 and CDR2 (germline): SGHAT, FQNNGV. CDR3 residues: CASSPIGKVYEQYF. For the CDR3, the DNA is TGTGCCAGCAGTCCTATTGGGAAGGTGTACGAGCAGTACTTC.

With respect to this clone: A much bigger clone sits one base away, suggesting this may be a read error. Other DNA sequences in the sample encode the same CDR3. The chain is built from TRBV6-5 and TRBJ1-1; D call uncertain. Trimming took 6 bases from V and 0 from J, leaving 2 bases between them. Per germline, CDR1 MNHEY and CDR2 SVGAGI. This CDR3 has 11 residues. For the CDR3, the DNA is TGTGCCAGCAGGTTGAACACTGAAGCTTTCTTT. The encoded protein is CASRLNTEAFF.

As DNA, the CDR3 is TGCGCCAGCAGCCAAGATCGTTTACAGAGGGACGATGGCTACACCTTC. It yields the protein CASSQDRLQRDDGYTF. The chain combines TRBV4-3 with TRBJ1-2; possible D gene TRBD1, 5 bases. Looked up from germline, CDR1 is LGHNA and CDR2 is YSLEER. The CDR3 spans 16 residues. Trimming took off 0 bases at V and 6 bases at J, with 17 bases between the two ends.

This chain joins TRBV5-1 and TRBJ2-5; 14 nucleotides match TRBD2. Unmatched junction bases numbered 6, after V lost 4 bases and J lost 1 base. Germline CDR1 SGHRS, CDR2 YFSETQ. The CDR3 length is 17 residues. The CDR3 loop reads CASSLRLAGGRQETQYF. CDR3 in DNA: TGCGCCAGCAGCCTGAGACTAGCGGGAGGGCGCCAAGAGACCCAGTACTTC.

This chain uses TRBV19 with TRBJ1-3, with 8 bases lining up with TRBD1. The V gene's germline CDR1 is LNHDA and CDR2 SQIVND (reference sequence). This CDR3 comprises 17 residues. After removal of 4 bases from V and 0 bases from J, the junction contained 8 bases not matched to a gene. The CDR3 spells CASSTSTGEGSGNTIYF. The CDR3 DNA follows: TGTGCCAGTAGTACCTCGACAGGGGAAGGCTCTGGAAACACCATATATTTT.

The chain links TRBV13 to TRBJ1-3; D is unresolved. Looked up from germline, CDR1 is PRHDT and CDR2 is FYEKMQ (reference sequence). V lost 3 bases to trimming and J lost 0 bases, with 6 bases between them. This CDR3 contains 14 residues. CDR3 coding DNA: TGTGCCAGCAGCTTGGTTTTCTCTGGAAACACCATATATTTT. It encodes CASSLVFSGNTIYF.

In regard to this clone: Other DNA sequences in this sample translate to the same CDR3. V gene TRBV4-1 combines with J gene TRBJ1-5; D is ambiguous. The V end lost 0 bases, the J end lost 7 bases, and 7 bases lay between the germline ends. Germline V lookup: CDR1 MGHRA, CDR2 YSYEKL. This CDR3 region has 13 residues. This CDR3 is CASSQDLEQPQHF. For the CDR3, the DNA is TGCGCCAGCAGCCAAGATTTGGAACAGCCCCAGCATTTT.

The CDR3 loop reads CASTLLLAGEGYNEQFF. The CDR3 coding sequence is TGTGCCAGCACTCTCCTATTAGCGGGAGAGGGGTACAATGAGCAGTTCTTC. This sequence joins TRBV2 and TRBJ2-1, with 9 bases matching TRBD2. The germline gives CDR1 SNHLY, CDR2 FYNNEI. Unmatched junction bases numbered 14, after V lost 7 bases and J lost 4 bases. The CDR3 has 17 amino acids.

In the case of this clone: Other DNA sequences in this sample translate to the same CDR3. This rearrangement joins TRBV6-5 to TRBJ1-1; the match to TRBD1 covers 7 bases. The V and J ends lost 5 bases and 0 bases, in that order; junction bases with no gene match: 3. The CDR3 has 14 amino acids. Germline CDR1 reads MNHEY; CDR2 reads SVGAGI. The CDR3 spells CASSRQGLNTEAFF. The DNA for the CDR3 is TGTGCCAGCAGTAGACAGGGTTTGAACACTGAAGCTTTCTTT.

Details on this clone: The sample has other DNA sequences that encode this CDR3 too. V usage is TRBV6-5 and J usage is TRBJ2-1; TRBD2 matches 11 bases. This CDR3 has 15 residues. V lost 2 bases, J lost 6 bases, and 3 bases stayed unmatched. In germline, CDR1 is MNHEY, CDR2 SVGAGI. The CDR3 nucleotides are TGTGCCAGCAGTTACCCACTAGCGGGAGTCAATGAGCAGTTCTTC. It specifies CASSYPLAGVNEQFF.